This TCR beta chain was recovered during a study of cytomegalovirus exposure and HLA in healthy donors. Concerning this clone itself: Its antigen is unidentified.

Study-level findings and limits: According to the study, 150 to 200 TCR beta chains were cytomegalovirus-associated. By HLA locus, TCR association rates varied in a later analysis, with DRB1 showing the most and HLA-C the fewest. In a later analysis, several top co-occurrence clusters appeared linked to parvovirus B19, influenza, CMV and Epstein-Barr virus.

Use of 60 Vbeta and 13 Jbeta primers characterized the PCR. The assay was immunoSEQ multiplex PCR, and TCRdb's table has in-frame clones only and misses some. The profile shows about 180,000 clones, about 77% of them singletons. The TCR sequence derives from a woman aged 25 to 39 in good health and CMV-seropositive. The specimen was PBMCs.

Here the CDR3 reads CASSLLTGGTEAFF. CDR3 nucleotides: TGCGCCAGCAGCCTACTTACAGGGGGCACTGAAGCTTTCTTT. The chain uses TRBV4-3 and TRBJ1-1, with TRBD1 matching over 8 bases. The CDR3 loop spans 14 amino acids. J lost 4 bases, V lost 4 bases, and 5 bases had no gene match. CDR1 is LGHNA and CDR2 is YSLEER in the germline V gene.